This T cell receptor beta chain is drawn from a study of cytomegalovirus exposure and HLA in healthy donors. Whole-study findings and limits: The majority of CMV-associated TCR beta chains were reported as apparently HLA-restricted in a later analysis.

About this clone itself: Its specificity is unknown.

Amplification used 60 Vbeta primers and 13 Jbeta primers. This table comes from immunoSEQ multiplex PCR, and its TCRdb copy is limited to in-frame clones, with some not included. The top ten hold about an eighth of the sample, which has fewer than 120,000 clones, just over 75% seen once. This TCR was recovered from a man aged 25-45 years in good health and CMV-seropositive. Sample: PBMCs.

The DNA of the CDR3 is TGTGCCAGCAGTTTTTTGGGCAGGGGGTCCTATGGCTACACCTTC. Translated, it gives CASSFLGRGSYGYTF. The chain couples TRBV27 to TRBJ1-2, with 7 bases that match TRBD1. V gave up 3 bases and J gave up 4 bases; unmatched junction bases: 8. The length of the CDR3 is 15 residues. Germline V gene lookup returns CDR1 MNHEY and CDR2 SMNVEV (reference sequence).